This T cell receptor beta chain was sequenced for a study of T cell responses to AZD1222 COVID-19 vaccine. Whole-study findings and limits: Repertoire collection took place solely once the T cell response had peaked. Two AZD1222 administrations were followed by greater Spike-specific TCR breadth and depth.

Sequencing used immunoSEQ multiplex PCR; TCRdb keeps in-frame clones, though not all of them. The repertoire holds 200,000 or so clones, with 90% to 95% as singletons. Between the trimmed V and J ends, which lost 7 bases and 7 bases, there was a span of 7 bases. The CDR3 extends over 11 amino acids. The germline V gene encodes CDR1 LNHDA and CDR2 SQIVND (reference sequence). To note about this clone: The antigen remains undetermined.

This receptor was obtained from an adult in good health. The sequencing here drew on peripheral blood, taken on day 0 of AZD1222 vaccination. The V and J genes are TRBV19 and TRBJ1-4; D gene unclear. The DNA for the CDR3 is TGTGCCAGTACCAAGAGTGAAAAACTGTTTTTT. Its protein product is CASTKSEKLFF.